The 2 T cell receptor beta chains in this list originate from one sample, sequenced in a study of blood T cell repertoires in COVID-19. Repertoires were generated with immunoSEQ multiplex PCR, while TCRdb's copy carries only in-frame clones and drops some. The sample lists tens of thousands of clones, about 90% occurring once. Material for sequencing was peripheral blood. The receptors shown here come from a human donor with active COVID-19. The donor label of this sample is uncertain.

This chain uses TRBV18 with TRBJ1-4, with D tentatively TRBD1 (5 bases). Germline CDR1 reads KGHSH; CDR2 reads LQKENI. Between the trimmed V and J ends, which lost 2 bases and 7 bases, there was a span of 11 bases. The CDR3 extends over 14 amino acids. The DNA for the CDR3 is TGTGCCAGCTCACCAAAGGGGCTGGGTGAAAAACTGTTTTTT. Protein: CASSPKGLGEKLFF.

The chain employs TRBV2 and TRBJ2-1; D is uncertain. The CDR3 has 12 amino acids. Trimming cost V 6 bases and J 4 bases, with 7 bases left between them. Germline lookup yields CDR1 SNHLY and CDR2 FYNNEI. The CDR3, as DNA: TGTGCCAGCAGCTGGCAGTACAATGAGCAGTTCTTC. Protein product: CASSWQYNEQFF.